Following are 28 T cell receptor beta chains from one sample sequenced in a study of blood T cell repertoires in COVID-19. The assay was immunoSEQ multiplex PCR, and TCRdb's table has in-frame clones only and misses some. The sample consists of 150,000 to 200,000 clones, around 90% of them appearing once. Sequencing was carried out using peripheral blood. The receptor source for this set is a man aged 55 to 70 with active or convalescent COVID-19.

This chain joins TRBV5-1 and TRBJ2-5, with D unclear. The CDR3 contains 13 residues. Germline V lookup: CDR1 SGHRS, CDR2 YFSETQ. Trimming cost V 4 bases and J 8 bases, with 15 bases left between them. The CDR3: CASSLSGGGTQYF. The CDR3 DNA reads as TGCGCCAGCAGCCTATCTGGCGGCGGAACCCAGTACTTC.

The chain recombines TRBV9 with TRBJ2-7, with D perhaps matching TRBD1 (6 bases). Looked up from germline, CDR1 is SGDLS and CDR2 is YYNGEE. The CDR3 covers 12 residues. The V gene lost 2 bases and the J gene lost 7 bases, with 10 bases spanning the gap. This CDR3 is CASSVQGREQYF. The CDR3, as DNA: TGTGCCAGCAGCGTTCAGGGGCGGGAGCAGTACTTC.

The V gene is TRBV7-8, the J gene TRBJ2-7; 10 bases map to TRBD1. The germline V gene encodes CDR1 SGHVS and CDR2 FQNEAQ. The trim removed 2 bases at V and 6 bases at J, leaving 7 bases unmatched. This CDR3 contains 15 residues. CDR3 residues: CASSLPGTGAFEQYF. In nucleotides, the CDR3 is TGTGCCAGCAGCTTACCCGGGACAGGGGCGTTCGAGCAGTACTTC.

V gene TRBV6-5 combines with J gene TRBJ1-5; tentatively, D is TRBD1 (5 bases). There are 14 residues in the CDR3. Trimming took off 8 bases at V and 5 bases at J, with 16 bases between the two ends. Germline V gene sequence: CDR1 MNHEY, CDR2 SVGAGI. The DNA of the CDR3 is TGTGCCAGCCTCTTCATGGGGGGGGATCAGCCCCAGCATTTT. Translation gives CASLFMGGDQPQHF.

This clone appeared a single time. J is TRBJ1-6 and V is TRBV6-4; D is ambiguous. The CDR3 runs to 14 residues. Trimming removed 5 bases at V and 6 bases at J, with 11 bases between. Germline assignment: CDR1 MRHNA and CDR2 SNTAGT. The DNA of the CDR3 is TGTGCCAGCAGTCCCCTCAGGTCTAATTCACCCCTCCACTTT. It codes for CASSPLRSNSPLHF.

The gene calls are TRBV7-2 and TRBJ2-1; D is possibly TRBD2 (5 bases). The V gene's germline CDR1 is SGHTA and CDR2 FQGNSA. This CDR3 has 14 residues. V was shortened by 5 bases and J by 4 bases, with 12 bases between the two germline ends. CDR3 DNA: TGTGCCAGCAGCCCCCCGGAGCGGTACAATGAGCAGTTCTTC. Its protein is CASSPPERYNEQFF. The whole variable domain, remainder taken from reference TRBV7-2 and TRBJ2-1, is GAGVSQSPSNKVTEKGKDVELRCDPISGHTALYWYRQSLGQGLEFLIYFQGNSAPDKSGLPSDRFSAERTGGSVSTLTIQRTQQEDSAVYLCASSPPERYNEQFFGPGTRLTVL.

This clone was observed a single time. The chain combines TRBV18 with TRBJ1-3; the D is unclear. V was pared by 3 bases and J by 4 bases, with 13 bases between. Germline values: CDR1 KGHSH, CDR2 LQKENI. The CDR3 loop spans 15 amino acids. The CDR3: CASSPPGVRGNTIYF. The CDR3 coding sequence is TGTGCCAGCTCACCCCCGGGAGTCCGGGGAAACACCATATATTTT. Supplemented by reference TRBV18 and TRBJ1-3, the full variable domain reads NAGVMQNPRHLVRRRGQEARLRCSPMKGHSHVYWYRQLPEEGLKFMVYLQKENIIDESGMPKERFSAEFPKEGPSILRIQQVVRGDSAAYFCASSPPGVRGNTIYFGEGSWLTVV.

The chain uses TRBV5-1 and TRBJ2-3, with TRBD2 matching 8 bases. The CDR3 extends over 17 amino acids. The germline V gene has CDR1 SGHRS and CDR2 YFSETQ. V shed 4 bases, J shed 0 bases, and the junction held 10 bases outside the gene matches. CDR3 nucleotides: TGCGCCAGCAGCACCAAGCGGGAGCTGCTTAGCACAGATACGCAGTATTTT. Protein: CASSTKRELLSTDTQYF.

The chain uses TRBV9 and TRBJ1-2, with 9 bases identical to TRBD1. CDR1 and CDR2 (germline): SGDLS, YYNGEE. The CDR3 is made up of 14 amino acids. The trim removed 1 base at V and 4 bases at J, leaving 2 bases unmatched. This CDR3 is CASSVTGQGYGYTF. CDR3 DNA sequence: TGTGCCAGCAGCGTAACGGGACAGGGCTATGGCTACACCTTC.

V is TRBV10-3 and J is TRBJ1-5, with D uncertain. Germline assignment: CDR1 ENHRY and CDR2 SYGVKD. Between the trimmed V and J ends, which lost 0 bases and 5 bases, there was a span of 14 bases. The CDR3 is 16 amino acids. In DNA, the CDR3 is TGTGCCATCAGTGAGTCAGGTGGAGCTGATGATCAGCCCCAGCATTTT. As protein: CAISESGGADDQPQHF.

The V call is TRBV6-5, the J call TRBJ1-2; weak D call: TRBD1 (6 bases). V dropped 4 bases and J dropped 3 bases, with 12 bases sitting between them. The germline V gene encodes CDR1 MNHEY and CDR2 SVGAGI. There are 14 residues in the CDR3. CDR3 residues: CASSSQQGYYGYTF. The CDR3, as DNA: TGTGCCAGCAGTTCCCAACAGGGTTACTATGGCTACACCTTC.

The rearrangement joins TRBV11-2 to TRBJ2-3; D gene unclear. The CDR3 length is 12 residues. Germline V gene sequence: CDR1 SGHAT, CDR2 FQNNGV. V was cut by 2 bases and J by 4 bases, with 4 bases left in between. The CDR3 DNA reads TGTGCCAGCAGCTTAATAGCAGATACGCAGTATTTT. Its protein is CASSLIADTQYF.

The CDR3 reads CASSRTRTGGYYEQYF. The CDR3 DNA follows: TGTGCCAGTAGTAGAACCCGGACAGGGGGCTATTACGAGCAGTACTTC. The chain recombines TRBV19 with TRBJ2-7, with TRBD1 matching 11 bases. Germline V gives CDR1 LNHDA, CDR2 SQIVND (reference sequence). V was pared by 4 bases and J by 4 bases, with 9 bases of the junction left unmatched. The CDR3 extends over 16 amino acids.

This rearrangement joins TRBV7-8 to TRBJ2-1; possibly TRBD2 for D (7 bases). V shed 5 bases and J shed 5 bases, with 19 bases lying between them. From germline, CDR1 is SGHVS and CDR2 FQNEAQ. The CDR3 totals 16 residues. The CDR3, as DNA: TGTGCCAGCAGCCCTTACGTGGGGGGGCTCAACAATGAGCAGTTCTTC. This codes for CASSPYVGGLNNEQFF.

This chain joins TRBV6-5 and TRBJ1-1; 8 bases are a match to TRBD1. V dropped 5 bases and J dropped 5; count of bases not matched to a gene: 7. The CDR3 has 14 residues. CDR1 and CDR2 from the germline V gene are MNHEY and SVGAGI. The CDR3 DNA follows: TGTGCCAGCAGTACGGACAGGGACGGTACTGAAGCTTTCTTT. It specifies CASSTDRDGTEAFF.

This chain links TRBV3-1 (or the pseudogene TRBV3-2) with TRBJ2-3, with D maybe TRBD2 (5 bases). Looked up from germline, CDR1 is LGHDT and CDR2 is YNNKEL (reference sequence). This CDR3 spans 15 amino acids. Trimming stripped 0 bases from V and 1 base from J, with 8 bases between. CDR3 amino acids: CASSQEAVRTDTQYF. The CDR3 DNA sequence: TGTGCCAGCAGCCAAGAAGCGGTTCGCACAGATACGCAGTATTTT.

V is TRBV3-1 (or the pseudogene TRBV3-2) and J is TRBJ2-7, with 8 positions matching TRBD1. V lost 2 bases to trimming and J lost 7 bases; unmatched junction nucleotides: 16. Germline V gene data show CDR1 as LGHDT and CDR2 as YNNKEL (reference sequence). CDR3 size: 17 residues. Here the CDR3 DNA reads TGTGCCAGCAGCCAATTAGGACAGGGTGGCGTTCATCGTGAGCAGTACTTC. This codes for CASSQLGQGGVHREQYF.

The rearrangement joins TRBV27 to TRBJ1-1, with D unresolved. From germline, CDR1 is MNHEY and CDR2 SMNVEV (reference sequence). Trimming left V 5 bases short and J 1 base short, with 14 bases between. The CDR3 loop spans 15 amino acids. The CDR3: CASSIRREANTEAFF. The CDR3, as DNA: TGTGCCAGCAGTATCCGGAGGGAGGCGAACACTGAAGCTTTCTTT.

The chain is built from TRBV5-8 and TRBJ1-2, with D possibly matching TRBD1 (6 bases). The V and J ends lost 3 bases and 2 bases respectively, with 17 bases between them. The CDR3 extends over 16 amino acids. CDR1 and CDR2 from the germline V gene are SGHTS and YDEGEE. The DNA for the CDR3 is TGTGCCAGCAGCTCAATAAGGGGGGGCCGGAACTATGGCTACACCTTC. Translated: CASSSIRGGRNYGYTF.

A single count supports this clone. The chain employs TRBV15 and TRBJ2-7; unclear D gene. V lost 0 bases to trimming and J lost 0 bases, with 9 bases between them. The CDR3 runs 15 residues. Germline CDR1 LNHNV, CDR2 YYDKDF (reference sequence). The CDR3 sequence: CATSRDQMSSYEQYF. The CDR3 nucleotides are TGTGCCACCAGCAGAGACCAAATGAGCTCCTACGAGCAGTACTTC. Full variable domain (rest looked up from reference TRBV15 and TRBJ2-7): DAMVIQNPRYQVTQFGKPVTLSCSQTLNHNVMYWYQQKSSQAPKLLFHYYDKDFNNEADTPDNFQSRRPNTSFCFLDIRSPGLGDTAMYLCATSRDQMSSYEQYFGPGTRLTVT.

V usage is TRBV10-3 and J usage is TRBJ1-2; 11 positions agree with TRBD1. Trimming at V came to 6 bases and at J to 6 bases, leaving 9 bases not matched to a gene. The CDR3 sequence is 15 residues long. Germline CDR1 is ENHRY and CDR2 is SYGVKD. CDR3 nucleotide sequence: TGTGCCATCAGCGACGCCCCGGGACAGGGGGATGGCTACACCTTC. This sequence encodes CAISDAPGQGDGYTF.

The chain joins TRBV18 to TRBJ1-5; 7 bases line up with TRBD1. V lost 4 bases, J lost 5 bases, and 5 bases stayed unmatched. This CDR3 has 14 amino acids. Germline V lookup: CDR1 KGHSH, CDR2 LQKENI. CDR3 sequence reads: CASSLDRLDQPQHF. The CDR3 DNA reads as TGTGCCAGCTCACTGGACAGGTTAGATCAGCCCCAGCATTTT.

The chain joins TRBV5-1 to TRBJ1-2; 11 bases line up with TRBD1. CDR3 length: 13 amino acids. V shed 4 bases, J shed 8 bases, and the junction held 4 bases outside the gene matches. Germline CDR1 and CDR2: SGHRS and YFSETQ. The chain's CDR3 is CASSPDRGQGYTF. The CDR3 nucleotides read TGCGCCAGCAGCCCGGACAGGGGGCAAGGCTACACCTTC.

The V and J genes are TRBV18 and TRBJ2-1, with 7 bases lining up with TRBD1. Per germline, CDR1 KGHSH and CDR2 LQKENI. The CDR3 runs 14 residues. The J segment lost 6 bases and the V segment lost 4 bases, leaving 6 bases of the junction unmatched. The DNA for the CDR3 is TGTGCCAGCTCACAGGGGAACAGGGGCAATGAGCAGTTCTTC. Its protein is CASSQGNRGNEQFF.

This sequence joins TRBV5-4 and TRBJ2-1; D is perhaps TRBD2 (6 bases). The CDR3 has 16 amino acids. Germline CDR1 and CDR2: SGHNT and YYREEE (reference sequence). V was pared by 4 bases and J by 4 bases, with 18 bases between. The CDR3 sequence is CASSAGGALIYNEQFF. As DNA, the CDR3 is TGTGCCAGCAGCGCGGGCGGGGCCCTTATTTACAATGAGCAGTTCTTC.

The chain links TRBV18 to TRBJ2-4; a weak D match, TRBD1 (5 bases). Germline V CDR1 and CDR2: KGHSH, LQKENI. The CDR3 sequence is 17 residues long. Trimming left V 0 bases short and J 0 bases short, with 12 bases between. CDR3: CASSPPSQGLAKNIQYF. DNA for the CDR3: TGTGCCAGCTCACCACCCAGCCAGGGCTTAGCCAAAAACATTCAGTACTTC.

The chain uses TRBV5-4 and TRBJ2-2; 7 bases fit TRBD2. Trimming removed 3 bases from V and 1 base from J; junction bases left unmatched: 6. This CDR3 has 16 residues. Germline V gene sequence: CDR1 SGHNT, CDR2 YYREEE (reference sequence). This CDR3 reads CASSSQERGNTGELFF. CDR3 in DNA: TGTGCCAGCAGCTCCCAGGAGCGGGGGAACACCGGGGAGCTGTTTTTT.

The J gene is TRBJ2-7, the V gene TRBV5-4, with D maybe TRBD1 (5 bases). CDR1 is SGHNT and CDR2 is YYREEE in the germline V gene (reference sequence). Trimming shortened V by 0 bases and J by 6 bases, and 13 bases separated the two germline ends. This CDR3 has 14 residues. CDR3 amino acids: CASSLAGIEGEQYF. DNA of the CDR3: TGTGCCAGCAGCTTGGCAGGGATAGAAGGCGAGCAGTACTTC.